What follows are 25 T cell receptor beta chains derived from one specimen sequenced in a study of shared clonotypes between healthy human individuals (dated by TCRdb to the early 2020s). Receptors were amplified or captured by the immunoSEQ multiplex PCR assay. Entries here come from immuneACCESS through TCRdb and include only in-frame sequences with V and J called. Some clones fail to appear in such tables; in the studies checked, an unresolved V gene covers under half of the shortfall, and the cause of the remainder is unknown. For this sample the table gives roughly 640,000 clones, of which around 74% were detected only once. More than 1.5% of the sample is held by the ten biggest clonotypes. The sequencing input was memory CD4+ T cells sorted from blood. In light of the paper, this sample's cell subset or site label describes: CD45RA-negative fraction. These receptors originate from a woman aged 30 to 39 in good health.

The V gene is TRBV6-5, the J gene TRBJ2-7; D unresolved. CDR1 and CDR2 from the germline V gene are MNHEY and SVGAGI. The CDR3 is 13 amino acids. Deletions cut 2 bases from V and 1 base from J, with 6 bases between. CDR3 sequence reads: CASSYVRSYEQYF. The DNA for the CDR3 is TGTGCCAGCAGTTACGTGCGGTCCTACGAGCAGTACTTC.

This clone was seen a single time. The chain couples TRBV7-2 to TRBJ1-2, with 8 bases that match TRBD1. The V and J ends lost 1 base and 4 bases, in that order; junction bases with no gene match: 5. Germline V CDR1 and CDR2: SGHTA, FQGNSA. The CDR3 totals 15 residues. CDR3 DNA sequence: TGTGCCAGCAGCTTAGTGCAGGGGGCGACCTATGGCTACACCTTC. This translates into CASSLVQGATYGYTF. Complete variable domain (other parts from reference TRBV7-2 and TRBJ1-2): GAGVSQSPSNKVTEKGKDVELRCDPISGHTALYWYRQSLGQGLEFLIYFQGNSAPDKSGLPSDRFSAERTGGSVSTLTIQRTQQEDSAVYLCASSLVQGATYGYTFGSGTRLTVV.

This clone was seen only a few times. Other DNA sequences of this sample code for an identical CDR3. The genes are TRBV5-1 and TRBJ2-1, with 12 nucleotides matching TRBD2. This CDR3 comprises 15 residues. Germline CDR1 SGHRS, CDR2 YFSETQ. J was trimmed by 7 bases and V by 0 bases; bases with no gene match: 2. CDR3 DNA sequence: TGCGCCAGCAGCTTGGGACTAGCGGGAGTTAATGAGCAGTTCTTC. Protein sequence: CASSLGLAGVNEQFF.

V usage is TRBV6-1 and J usage is TRBJ2-7, with D maybe TRBD1 (5 bases). V lost 6 bases to trimming and J lost 3 bases, with 18 bases between them. In germline, CDR1 is MNHNS, CDR2 SASEGT. This CDR3 is built from 15 residues. The CDR3 DNA follows: TGTGCCAGCAGCCGCTCAACAGGAAATAACTACGAGCAGTACTTC. This gives the protein CASSRSTGNNYEQYF.

This clone was detected a few times. This sequence joins TRBV19 and TRBJ1-1; 8 nucleotides match TRBD1. V was pared by 5 bases and J by 3 bases, with 8 bases of the junction left unmatched. CDR1 is LNHDA, CDR2 SQIVND, per germline (reference sequence). The CDR3 covers 15 residues. The CDR3 region is CASSLTGQGDTEAFF. DNA of the CDR3: TGTGCCAGTAGTCTTACCGGACAGGGCGACACTGAAGCTTTCTTT.

The chain links TRBV28 to TRBJ2-1, with 12 bases that match TRBD2. With V trimmed by 3 bases and J by 5 bases, 20 bases remained unmatched. The CDR3 is 21 amino acids. Germline CDR1 MDHEN, CDR2 SYDVKM. The CDR3 region is CASSFPLGASGRAGGNNEQFF. DNA for the CDR3: TGTGCCAGCAGTTTCCCCCTCGGGGCTAGCGGGAGGGCCGGTGGTAACAATGAGCAGTTCTTC. The full variable domain, its missing parts supplied by reference TRBV28 and TRBJ2-1, is DVKVTQSSRYLVKRTGEKVFLECVQDMDHENMFWYRQDPGLGLRLIYFSYDVKMKEKGDIPEGYSVSREKKERFSLILESASTNQTSMYLCASSFPLGASGRAGGNNEQFFGPGTRLTVL.

The chain couples TRBV5-6 to TRBJ1-1, with D hard to call. This CDR3 comprises 10 residues. Trimming removed 4 bases at V and 8 bases at J, with 6 bases between. CDR1 and CDR2 (germline): SGHDT, YYEEEE. The CDR3 DNA reads TGTGCCAGCAGCCGAGGCGAAGCTTTCTTT. Amino acid sequence: CASSRGEAFF.

There are a few counts of this clone. This rearrangement joins TRBV5-4 to TRBJ2-7; a possible D gene is TRBD1 (6 bases). CDR3 size: 15 residues. Trimming took 4 bases from V and 3 from J, leaving 17 bases between them. In germline, CDR1 is SGHNT, CDR2 YYREEE (reference sequence). CDR3 protein: CASSPTSDRNYEQYF. The CDR3 bases are TGTGCCAGCAGCCCAACGAGCGACAGGAACTACGAGCAGTACTTC.

The CDR3 DNA is TGTGCCAGCAGCTTAGGTAGGGTGGGGGAAAAACTGTTTTTT. Amino acids: CASSLGRVGEKLFF. The V call is TRBV7-3, the J call TRBJ1-4; D remains ambiguous. In germline, CDR1 is SGHTA, CDR2 FQGTGA. This CDR3 contains 14 residues. Between the trimmed V and J ends, which lost 2 bases and 8 bases, there was a span of 12 bases.

This clone was seen just once. The chain is built from TRBV2 and TRBJ2-7; TRBD2 aligns across 9 bases. Trimming at V came to 5 bases and at J to 2 bases, leaving 4 bases not matched to a gene. Germline V gene lookup returns CDR1 SNHLY and CDR2 FYNNEI. The length of the CDR3 is 14 residues. CDR3 DNA: TGTGCCAGCAGTCTGGCTAGCGGGACCTACGAGCAGTACTTC. It encodes CASSLASGTYEQYF.

The rearrangement links TRBV2 to TRBJ2-3; D may be TRBD2 (6 bases). This CDR3 comprises 14 residues. Trimming took off 2 bases at V and 9 bases at J, with 15 bases between the two ends. In germline, CDR1 is SNHLY, CDR2 FYNNEI. CDR3 region: CASSEHGWRETQYF. The CDR3 DNA follows: TGTGCCAGCAGTGAACATGGGTGGCGGGAAACGCAGTATTTT.

This chain connects TRBV6-6 to TRBJ2-5; 7 positions agree with TRBD1. This CDR3 has 16 residues. The ends lost 5 bases at V and 5 bases at J; junction bases unmatched: 14. Germline CDR1 reads MNHNY; CDR2 reads SVGAGI (reference sequence). The CDR3 region is CASSPRQGRGPETQYF. In DNA form, the CDR3 reads TGTGCCAGCAGTCCACGACAGGGAAGGGGCCCGGAGACCCAGTACTTC.

This sequence joins TRBV7-9 and TRBJ1-1; maybe TRBD1 (5 bases). V lost 3 bases to trimming and J lost 2 bases, with 13 bases between them. Germline loops: CDR1 SEHNR, CDR2 FQNEAQ (reference sequence). This CDR3 comprises 15 residues. CDR3 amino acids: CASSLKGLKNTEAFF. In DNA, the CDR3 is TGTGCCAGCAGCTTGAAGGGGCTCAAAAACACTGAAGCTTTCTTT.

The chain carries TRBV28 and TRBJ2-1; D tentatively reads TRBD1 or TRBD2 (6 bases each). The CDR3 has 17 residues. Trimming took off 7 bases at V and 0 bases at J, with 19 bases between the two ends. Per germline, CDR1 MDHEN and CDR2 SYDVKM. The CDR3 loop reads CASTSSGDTFSYNEQFF. Here the CDR3 DNA reads TGTGCCAGCACCTCTTCGGGGGACACCTTCTCCTACAATGAGCAGTTCTTC. Combining the CDR3 with reference TRBV28 and TRBJ2-1 gives the whole variable domain DVKVTQSSRYLVKRTGEKVFLECVQDMDHENMFWYRQDPGLGLRLIYFSYDVKMKEKGDIPEGYSVSREKKERFSLILESASTNQTSMYLCASTSSGDTFSYNEQFFGPGTRLTVL.

The rearrangement links TRBV19 to TRBJ2-2; 8 nucleotides match TRBD2. This CDR3 is built from 16 residues. The V segment lost 8 bases and the J segment 5 bases; nucleotides outside the gene matches: 13. Per germline, CDR1 LNHDA and CDR2 SQIVND (reference sequence). Here the CDR3 DNA reads TGTGCCAGTCAGCGGGGGCGCCTTGCGGTGACCGGGGAGCTGTTTTTT. It is translated as CASQRGRLAVTGELFF. Supplemented by reference TRBV19 and TRBJ2-2, the full variable domain reads DGGITQSPKYLFRKEGQNVTLSCEQNLNHDAMYWYRQDPGQGLRLIYYSQIVNDFQKGDIAEGYSVSREKKESFPLTVTSAQKNPTAFYLCASQRGRLAVTGELFFGEGSRLTVL.

The chain uses TRBV27 and TRBJ1-2, with D hard to call. CDR3 length equals 13 residues. V lost 3 bases, J lost 6 bases, and 11 bases lay in between. Germline CDR1 reads MNHEY; CDR2 reads SMNVEV (reference sequence). CDR3 DNA: TGTGCCAGCAGTTTGCAAGGTTTTGATGGCTACACCTTC. Translated, it gives CASSLQGFDGYTF.

The chain recombines TRBV2 with TRBJ2-4; 7 bases are a match to TRBD2. Germline V gene lookup returns CDR1 SNHLY and CDR2 FYNNEI. The V and J ends lost 8 bases and 4 bases, in that order; junction bases with no gene match: 5. CDR3 length equals 13 residues. CDR3 DNA: TGTGCCAGCCGGCGGGAGACAAAAAACATTCAGTACTTC. It is translated as CASRRETKNIQYF.

V is TRBV7-8 and J is TRBJ2-7, with no clear D. CDR3 length: 13 residues. Germline V gene data show CDR1 as SGHVS and CDR2 as FQNEAQ. Trimming cost V 2 bases and J 1 base, with 6 bases left between them. CDR3 DNA: TGTGCCAGCAGCTTAAGAGAATCCTACGAGCAGTACTTC. Its protein product is CASSLRESYEQYF.

This chain uses TRBV7-2 with TRBJ2-2; 7 bases are shared with TRBD2. Trimming cost V 6 bases and J 3 bases; bases outside gene matches: 4. Germline values: CDR1 SGHTA, CDR2 FQGNSA. The CDR3 loop spans 14 amino acids. In nucleotides, the CDR3 is TGTGCCAGCAGGCGGGAGTTTTACACCGGGGAGCTGTTTTTT. Translation: CASRREFYTGELFF.

V gene TRBV28 combines with J gene TRBJ1-1, with D maybe TRBD1 (5 bases). Germline lookup yields CDR1 MDHEN and CDR2 SYDVKM. V was trimmed by 8 bases and J by 11 bases, leaving 15 bases between them. The CDR3 has 11 amino acids. The CDR3 is CASQKVRGAFF. The CDR3 DNA reads TGTGCCAGCCAAAAAGTACGGGGGGCTTTCTTT.

This clone was found a few times. The CDR3 coding sequence is TGTGCCAGCAGTGACGCCGGAGGGTCTCAAGAGACCCAGTACTTC. This translates into CASSDAGGSQETQYF. V usage is TRBV6-1 and J usage is TRBJ2-5, with D possibly being TRBD2 (6 bases). Per the germline V gene, CDR1 is MNHNS and CDR2 is SASEGT. The CDR3 spans 15 residues. The V and J ends lost 3 bases and 2 bases respectively, with 13 bases between them.

The gene calls are TRBV6-6 and TRBJ2-2, with a possible D match to TRBD1 (6 bases). The germline V gene has CDR1 MNHNY and CDR2 SVGAGI (reference sequence). V was shortened by 2 bases and J by 1 base, with 8 bases between the two germline ends. The CDR3 is made up of 15 amino acids. The CDR3 here is CASSYTGLNTGELFF. The DNA for the CDR3 is TGTGCCAGCAGTTACACAGGGCTGAACACCGGGGAGCTGTTTTTT.

The chain joins TRBV4-1 to TRBJ1-4; tentatively, D is TRBD1 (5 bases). The CDR3 consists of 15 residues. Trimming removed 3 bases from V and 5 bases from J, with 13 bases in between. Germline loops: CDR1 MGHRA, CDR2 YSYEKL. This CDR3 reads CASSHIGGDNEKLFF. The CDR3, as DNA: TGCGCCAGCAGCCACATTGGGGGGGACAATGAAAAACTGTTTTTT.

The chain couples TRBV10-1 to TRBJ2-3; possibly TRBD2 for D (6 bases). The V gene lost 3 bases and the J gene lost 1 base, with 8 bases spanning the gap. From germline, CDR1 is WNHNN and CDR2 SYGVQD (reference sequence). The CDR3 covers 14 residues. CDR3 sequence: CASSDRGGTDTQYF. As DNA, the CDR3 is TGCGCCAGCAGTGACCGCGGGGGCACAGATACGCAGTATTTT.

This chain links TRBV14 with TRBJ1-3, with TRBD1 matching over 8 bases. The CDR3 totals 15 residues. Trimming at V came to 1 base and at J to 4 bases, leaving 3 bases not matched to a gene. Germline CDR1 reads SGHDN; CDR2 reads FVKESK. The CDR3 protein is CASSQVQGVGNTIYF. The DNA for the CDR3 is TGTGCCAGCAGCCAAGTACAGGGGGTCGGAAACACCATATATTTT.